Sequencing of this T cell receptor (beta chain) was carried out in a study of breast tumors, draining lymph nodes, adjacent tissues (dated by TCRdb to the mid-2010s). In terms of the full investigation: In breast cancer patients, the study compared the TCR beta repertoires of tumor, adjacent nontumor tissue and axillary lymph nodes. In human breast cancer, the study set out to evaluate how tumor, surrounding tissue and draining lymph node repertoires relate to one another and whether T cells may move between these sites. What the work shows at the level of the full study, not this receptor alone: The conclusion that tumor T cells originate in lymph nodes was presented as consistent with a hypothesis rather than as directly demonstrated. Tumor T-cell repertoires showed less diversity than lymph node repertoires and more diversity than nontumor tissue repertoires, and tumor T-cell repertoires showed preferential V and J gene usage. The data were judged consistent with most tumor T cells deriving from the lymph node and then expanding within tumor tissue. The similarity between tumor and nontumor tissue repertoires was significantly greater in luminal-like breast cancer than in basal-like breast cancer.

The listed sequencing device is Illumina HiSeq 2000. Multiplex PCR amplification was used to build the TCR beta chain libraries. The amplified TCR beta chain products were analyzed by high-throughput sequencing. TCRdb's own reprocessing of the public reads used fastp at Q25 and MiXCR and kept productive beta chains. All rows with the same CDR3 protein become a single entry with the most common DNA and genes. A total of 150,000 to 200,000 distinct CDR3 sequences appear in this sample, about 30% of them only once. The top ten clonotypes cover around 3.5% of the sample. Ten or more counts support this clonotype. Its antigen target is currently unknown. Base qualities are not at hand, and no much larger clone is one base apart. The V end loses 0 bases and the J end loses 0 bases, and a stretch of 15 bases separates them. CDR3 length: 17 amino acids, cysteine to phenylalanine. Kept here is only the CDR3 DNA, which spans 51 bases and is read in frame from base 1. CDR1 and CDR2, looked up from the germline V gene (reference sequence), are LGHDT and YNNKEL.

The lymph node samples were taken from the axillary draining lymph nodes of breast cancer patients. This TCR was recovered from a female donor with breast cancer. Some clones in this sample may be carry-over from other donors' samples. Sequencing was performed on axillary lymph node tissue. The chain uses TRBV3-1 and TRBJ2-7; a weak D assignment points to TRBD1 (6 bases agree). The nucleotide sequence is TGTGCCAGCAGCCAAGATTTGCCCGGGACAAGCTCCTACGAGCAGTACTTC. The translation is CASSQDLPGTSSYEQYF.